These 9 T cell receptor beta chains were all obtained from the same sample, sequenced in a study of shared clonotypes between healthy human individuals. Naive CD8 cells lacked CD45RO, underwent positive selection for CCR7 and left out terminally differentiated effector memory CD45RA+ cells. Profiling relied on immunoSEQ multiplex PCR, and the TCRdb table lists in-frame clones only, not all of them. The table records millions of clones, about 95% of them present only once. The sequencing input was naive CD8+ T cells sorted from blood. Receptors were obtained from a man aged 18 to 30 in good health.

V and J are TRBV4-1 and TRBJ2-3; TRBD2 agrees at 9 bases. The CDR3 loop spans 16 amino acids. Germline CDR1 reads MGHRA; CDR2 reads YSYEKL. J lost 0 bases, V lost 3 bases, and 4 bases had no gene match. The CDR3 spells CASSHTSGPSTDTQYF. CDR3 nucleotides: TGCGCCAGCAGCCATACTAGCGGGCCTAGCACAGATACGCAGTATTTT.

The chain employs TRBV30 and TRBJ2-7; no clear D. The V gene lost 1 base and the J gene lost 2 bases, with 9 bases spanning the gap. The CDR3 has 13 amino acids. Germline lookup yields CDR1 GTSNPN and CDR2 SVGIG (reference sequence). CDR3 sequence (DNA): TGTGCCTGGAGTGAGGCGGTTACCTACGAGCAGTACTTC. Translation: CAWSEAVTYEQYF.

This chain uses TRBV19 with TRBJ2-5, with unresolved D. Trimming cost V 7 bases and J 0 bases, with 12 bases left between them. This CDR3 spans 14 amino acids. Per the germline V gene, CDR1 is LNHDA and CDR2 is SQIVND (reference sequence). This CDR3 is CASKDHVYQETQYF. In nucleotides, the CDR3 is TGTGCCAGTAAGGACCACGTGTACCAAGAGACCCAGTACTTC.

This chain uses TRBV6-4 with TRBJ1-5; D might be TRBD1 (6 bases). Looked up from germline, CDR1 is MRHNA and CDR2 is SNTAGT. Trimming pared 5 bases from V and 5 bases from J, leaving 13 bases between. The length of the CDR3 is 14 residues. CDR3 DNA sequence: TGTGCCAGCAGTACAGGACAGCATTATCAGCCCCAGCATTTT. Translation: CASSTGQHYQPQHF.

The rearrangement uses TRBV28 and TRBJ1-1; TRBD1 agrees at 8 bases. The germline CDR1 and CDR2 sequences are MDHEN and SYDVKM. CDR3 length: 15 amino acids. V gave up 5 bases and J gave up 1 base; unmatched junction bases: 6. CDR3 DNA sequence: TGTGCCAGCAGTGTACAGGGGGAGTCGAACACTGAAGCTTTCTTT. Protein product: CASSVQGESNTEAFF.

The rearrangement joins TRBV7-2 to TRBJ2-7, with TRBD2 as a possible D gene (6 bases). This CDR3 region has 15 residues. V gave up 7 bases and J gave up 6 bases, with 22 bases separating them. Germline V gene data show CDR1 as SGHTA and CDR2 as FQGNSA. CDR3: CASNKWGEDGSEQYF. CDR3 in DNA: TGTGCCAGCAACAAGTGGGGGGAGGATGGTAGCGAGCAGTACTTC.

The chain combines TRBV5-1 with TRBJ2-7, with a tentative D call TRBD2 (5 bases). V was trimmed by 0 bases and J by 4 bases, leaving 14 bases between them. The CDR3 has 15 amino acids. Germline V gives CDR1 SGHRS, CDR2 YFSETQ. CDR3: CASSLGFGKTYEQYF. The DNA for the CDR3 is TGCGCCAGCAGCTTGGGGTTCGGGAAAACTTACGAGCAGTACTTC.

The chain has TRBV7-6 and TRBJ2-7; D gene uncertain. Trimming cost V 1 base and J 2 bases, with 12 bases left between them. The CDR3 runs 15 residues. Germline assignment: CDR1 SGHVS and CDR2 FNYEAQ. CDR3 DNA sequence: TGTGCCAGCAGCTTAGACCCCTTGCCAACCTACGAGCAGTACTTC. Translation gives CASSLDPLPTYEQYF.

The chain employs TRBV5-6 and TRBJ2-7, with TRBD2 identical over 10 bases. After removal of 1 base from V and 2 bases from J, the junction contained 15 bases not matched to a gene. This CDR3 spans 19 amino acids. Germline V gene data show CDR1 as SGHDT and CDR2 as YYEEEE. CDR3 region: CASSLSVPLAGVGAYEQYF. In DNA, the CDR3 is TGTGCCAGCAGCTTGTCTGTCCCTCTAGCGGGGGTAGGTGCCTACGAGCAGTACTTC.